The 10 T cell receptor beta chains reported below all come from one sample, sequenced in a study of cytomegalovirus exposure and HLA in healthy donors. In the PCR, 60 Vbeta and 13 Jbeta primers were used. The method was immunoSEQ multiplex PCR; TCRdb's version includes in-frame clones alone and lacks a portion of them. Counted here are 70,000 to 95,000 clones, about 79% occurring once; the ten biggest clones make up 1.5% to 2%. Specimen: PBMCs. These receptors were taken from a man aged 40-55 years in good health and CMV-seronegative.

The rearrangement uses TRBV28 and TRBJ2-7; a weak D match, TRBD2 (5 bases). Germline CDR1 MDHEN, CDR2 SYDVKM. Trimming removed 5 bases at V and 11 bases at J, with 13 bases between. The CDR3 has 11 residues. In nucleotides, the CDR3 is TGTGCCAGCAGTAAATTACTAGTGAAGTACTTC. Protein product: CASSKLLVKYF. Variable domain in full (rest from reference TRBV28 and TRBJ2-7): DVKVTQSSRYLVKRTGEKVFLECVQDMDHENMFWYRQDPGLGLRLIYFSYDVKMKEKGDIPEGYSVSREKKERFSLILESASTNQTSMYLCASSKLLVKYFGPGTRLTVT.

The chain is built from TRBV2 and TRBJ1-5, with 9 bases lining up with TRBD1. Per germline, CDR1 SNHLY and CDR2 FYNNEI. This CDR3 comprises 13 residues. With 11 bases clipped from V and 1 base from J, the junction kept 3 bases outside the gene matches. For the CDR3, the DNA is TGTGCCTCAGACAGGGGGAGCAATCAGCCCCAGCATTTT. It codes for CASDRGSNQPQHF.

The rearrangement uses TRBV5-1 and TRBJ2-1, with TRBD2 identical over 11 bases. The germline V gene has CDR1 SGHRS and CDR2 YFSETQ. J gave up 4 bases and V 4 bases, and 4 bases lay outside the gene matches. The CDR3 has 15 residues. In DNA form, the CDR3 reads TGCGCCAGCAGCCCAACTAGCGGGAGTTACAATGAGCAGTTCTTC. Its protein product is CASSPTSGSYNEQFF.

J is TRBJ2-5 and V is TRBV5-6, with D maybe TRBD2 (6 bases). V was cut by 4 bases and J by 1 base, with 11 bases left in between. The germline V gene has CDR1 SGHDT and CDR2 YYEEEE. This CDR3 comprises 14 residues. The CDR3 coding sequence is TGTGCCAGCAGCCGCCGGGGGATCCAAGAGACCCAGTACTTC. Its translation is CASSRRGIQETQYF.

J is TRBJ1-2 and V is TRBV7-9, with D possibly TRBD1 on 5 matching bases. The CDR3 runs 15 residues. Deletions cut 1 base from V and 2 bases from J, with 11 bases between. CDR1 and CDR2 (germline): SEHNR, FQNEAQ (reference sequence). The CDR3 bases are TGTGCCAGCAGCTTAGGGCAGGGTGGGAACTATGGCTACACCTTC. This translates into CASSLGQGGNYGYTF.

The rearrangement joins TRBV7-9 to TRBJ1-1; a possible D gene is TRBD1 (5 bases). V shed 1 base and J shed 8 bases, with 14 bases lying between them. Germline V gene sequence: CDR1 SEHNR, CDR2 FQNEAQ (reference sequence). The length of the CDR3 is 14 residues. CDR3: CASSLGGGTGEAFF. In DNA form, the CDR3 reads TGTGCCAGCAGCTTAGGGGGGGGGACGGGGGAAGCTTTCTTT. Full variable domain (outside the CDR3, taken from reference TRBV7-9 and TRBJ1-1): DTGVSQNPRHKITKRGQNVTFRCDPISEHNRLYWYRQTLGQGPEFLTYFQNEAQLEKSRLLSDRFSAERPKGSFSTLEIQRTEQGDSAMYLCASSLGGGTGEAFFGQGTRLTVV.

The chain has TRBV2 and TRBJ2-5, with 9 bases fitting TRBD1. The CDR3 extends over 15 amino acids. Germline loops: CDR1 SNHLY, CDR2 FYNNEI. With 3 bases clipped from V and 2 bases from J, the junction kept 4 bases outside the gene matches. The CDR3 spells CASSDLGQGQETQYF. The CDR3 bases are TGTGCCAGCAGTGATCTGGGACAGGGTCAAGAGACCCAGTACTTC.

The V call is TRBV11-2, the J call TRBJ2-1; 12 nucleotides match TRBD2. V shed 0 bases and J 12 bases; nucleotides not matched to a gene: 0. CDR1 SGHAT and CDR2 FQNNGV come from the germline V gene. The CDR3 covers 13 residues. CDR3 region: CASSLETSGRQFF. CDR3 coding DNA: TGTGCCAGCAGCTTAGAGACTAGCGGGAGGCAGTTCTTC.

The V and J genes are TRBV28 and TRBJ1-2; 8 bases align to TRBD1. V was clipped by 6 bases and J by 4 bases; unmatched bases: 4. This CDR3 is built from 13 residues. Germline CDR1 and CDR2: MDHEN and SYDVKM. The CDR3 loop is CASSLDRAYGYTF. As DNA, the CDR3 is TGTGCCAGCAGCTTGGACAGGGCCTATGGCTACACCTTC.

The genes are TRBV6-1 and TRBJ1-1; D remains unclear. This CDR3 is 13 amino acids long. The germline V gene has CDR1 MNHNS and CDR2 SASEGT. V lost 6 bases to trimming and J lost 2 bases, with 10 bases between them. The CDR3 sequence is CASRGVGNTEAFF. CDR3 DNA: TGTGCCAGCAGGGGCGTAGGTAACACTGAAGCTTTCTTT.